A selection of T cell receptor beta chains follows, all from one sample in a study of blood T cell repertoires in COVID-19. The assay was immunoSEQ multiplex PCR, and TCRdb's table has in-frame clones only and misses some. The sample yields roughly 130,000 clones, about 90% seen once. Sequenced input: peripheral blood. These receptors were taken from a woman aged 60-75 years with acute or convalescent COVID-19. Both conserved end residues are part of each CDR3. Each record gives: CDR3 length, J gene, clone size, V gene, D gene, CDR3 protein, CDR3 DNA. D genes are given only for firm matches. A row's size may be missing; if present it is once, few, many or a size class.

11	TRBJ2-4	NA	TRBV7-9	TRBD1	CASSPQGVQYF	TGTGCCAGCAGCCCGCAGGGGGTCCAGTACTTC
15	TRBJ2-7	NA	TRBV7-9	TRBD1	CASSPIDRESYEQYF	TGTGCCAGCAGCCCTATCGACAGGGAATCCTACGAGCAGTACTTC
15	TRBJ2-5	NA	TRBV5-1	NA	CASSLAATGIETQYF	TGCGCCAGCAGCTTGGCGGCGACAGGAATAGAGACCCAGTACTTC
17	TRBJ2-5	NA	TRBV5-6	TRBD2	CASSPGPSGRAGETQYF	TGTGCCAGCAGCCCCGGCCCCAGCGGGAGGGCCGGTGAGACCCAGTACTTC
14	TRBJ1-1	NA	TRBV6-5	NA	CASRRDLGGTEAFF	TGTGCCAGCAGGCGGGACCTAGGAGGGACTGAAGCTTTCTTT
18	TRBJ2-3	NA	TRBV7-2	TRBD2	CASSLAPFGAGEGDTQYF	TGTGCCAGCAGCTTAGCGCCCTTTGGAGCGGGAGAAGGAGATACGCAGTATTTT
13	TRBJ1-1	NA	TRBV10-1	NA	CASSDGGLTEAFF	TGCGCCAGCAGTGACGGGGGGCTCACTGAAGCTTTCTTT
16	TRBJ1-4	NA	TRBV6-4	NA	CASSDAGAATNEKLFF	TGTGCCAGCAGTGATGCAGGGGCTGCAACTAATGAAAAACTGTTTTTT
15	TRBJ2-2	NA	TRBV5-1	TRBD1	CAREDRIGYTGELFF	TGCGCCAGGGAGGACAGGATAGGGTACACCGGGGAGCTGTTTTTT
14	TRBJ1-4	few	TRBV21-1	NA	CASPYRGATEKLFF	TGTGCCAGCCCCTATCGGGGGGCGACGGAAAAACTGTTTTTT
15	TRBJ2-5	NA	TRBV19	NA	CASMARDSMRETQYF	TGTGCCAGTATGGCCAGGGACTCCATGAGGGAGACCCAGTACTTC
16	TRBJ1-2	NA	TRBV18	NA	CASIGVGGQTDYGYTF	TGTGCCAGCATAGGAGTAGGGGGACAAACTGACTATGGCTACACCTTC
17	TRBJ2-1	NA	TRBV28	TRBD2	CASSLPNLAGPTNEQFF	TGTGCCAGCAGTTTGCCTAACCTAGCGGGACCCACCAATGAGCAGTTCTTC
17	TRBJ2-5	once	TRBV7-7	TRBD2	CASSSSLLAGVLETQYF	TGTGCTAGCAGCTCCTCACTGCTAGCGGGAGTTCTGGAGACCCAGTACTTC
16	TRBJ2-2	NA	TRBV19	NA	CASSIDIRGSTGELFF	TGTGCCAGTAGTATAGATATTAGGGGAAGCACCGGGGAGCTGTTTTTT
12	TRBJ1-2	NA	TRBV7-2	TRBD1	CASSPTGNGYTF	TGTGCCAGCAGCCCGACAGGGAATGGCTACACCTTC
12	TRBJ1-5	few	TRBV5-8	NA	CASSLTGGPQHF	TGTGCCAGCAGCCTTACCGGAGGGCCCCAGCATTTT
14	TRBJ2-1	NA	TRBV7-2	NA	CASRPDFLYNEQFF	TGTGCCAGCAGGCCGGACTTCCTATACAATGAGCAGTTCTTC
17	TRBJ1-5	once	TRBV7-2	NA	CASSGRGGQVWNQPQHF	TGTGCCAGCAGCGGAAGGGGGGGGCAGGTTTGGAATCAGCCCCAGCATTTT
14	TRBJ1-1	NA	TRBV11-2	TRBD1	CASSLEGAVTEAFF	TGTGCCAGCAGCTTGGAGGGGGCGGTAACTGAAGCTTTCTTT
16	TRBJ1-3	NA	TRBV3-1/TRBV3-2	NA	CASSLGTGLSGNTIYF	TGTGCCAGCAGCCTAGGGACTGGCCTTTCTGGAAACACCATATATTTT
18	TRBJ2-5	NA	TRBV18	TRBD2	CASSPQGGLAGPQETQYF	TGTGCCAGCTCACCACAGGGAGGACTAGCGGGACCCCAAGAGACCCAGTACTTC
12	TRBJ2-7	NA	TRBV27	TRBD1	CASHTTGTGLHF	TGTGCCAGTCATACCACCGGGACAGGGCTACATTTC
15	TRBJ2-5	once	TRBV24-1	NA	CATSDQRDNQETQYF	TGTGCCACCAGTGATCAACGGGACAACCAAGAGACCCAGTACTTC
16	TRBJ1-5	NA	TRBV2	NA	CASSESGGYSNQPQHF	TGTGCCAGCAGTGAATCGGGAGGATACAGCAATCAGCCCCAGCATTTT
13	TRBJ1-6	NA	TRBV19	TRBD1	CASSRDRYSPLHF	TGTGCCAGTAGCAGGGACAGGTACTCACCCCTCCACTTT
16	TRBJ1-4	NA	TRBV19	NA	CASSIGELSPNEKLFF	TGTGCCAGTAGTATAGGGGAGCTATCGCCGAATGAAAAACTGTTTTTT
15	TRBJ1-5	NA	TRBV28	NA	CASSLVGRVGQPQHF	TGTGCCAGCAGTTTGGTTGGCAGGGTCGGGCAGCCCCAGCATTTT
16	TRBJ2-1	once	TRBV19	NA	CASRTTIGGRNNEQFF	TGTGCCAGTAGAACTACGATAGGTGGCAGAAACAATGAGCAGTTCTTC
14	TRBJ2-1	NA	TRBV18	TRBD1	CASSPMDDRGRTFF	TGTGCCAGCTCCCCTATGGACGACAGGGGAAGGACGTTCTTC
15	TRBJ1-4	NA	TRBV19	TRBD1	CASMSLGTGVEKLFF	TGTGCCAGTATGTCTCTCGGGACAGGCGTGGAAAAACTGTTTTTT